These 7 T cell receptor beta chains came from one sample sequenced in a study of T-cell memory formation after mild COVID-19. MiXCR, run by TCRdb on the 5' RACE reads, gives a single entry per CDR3 protein. The sample has fewer than 150,000 distinct CDR3 sequences; less than 6.5% are singletons. Sequenced: PBMCs or a T cell subset sorted from them (not recorded which). These receptors were obtained from an adult woman who had mild COVID-19 (a few samples of this study predate the infection). Cell type and time point are not known.

J is TRBJ2-3 and V is TRBV5-1; 8 bases map to TRBD2. This CDR3 is 14 amino acids long. With 4 bases clipped from V and 2 bases from J, the junction kept 3 bases outside the gene matches. CDR1 SGHRS and CDR2 YFSETQ come from the germline V gene. The CDR3 coding sequence is TGCGCCAGCAGCGGGACTAGTTTCACAGATACGCAGTATTTT. This sequence encodes CASSGTSFTDTQYF.

The sample holds many counts of this clonotype. The genes are TRBV5-1 and TRBJ2-1, with D possibly TRBD2 on 7 matching bases. The CDR3 runs 16 residues. V gave up 5 bases and J gave up 7 bases, with 22 bases separating them. Germline assignment: CDR1 SGHRS and CDR2 YFSETQ. In DNA, the CDR3 is TGCGCCAGCAGTCCCCGAGGGGGGGGATCATCAAATGAGCAGTTCTTC. This codes for CASSPRGGGSSNEQFF.

This clonotype has ten or more counts. The chain couples TRBV9 to TRBJ2-7; 10 bases map to TRBD1. CDR3 length equals 14 residues. The V gene end was trimmed by 4 bases and the J gene end by 2 bases; junction bases not matched to a gene: 3. In germline, CDR1 is SGDLS, CDR2 YYNGEE. CDR3 sequence reads: CASSRGQGAYEQYF. DNA of the CDR3: TGTGCCAGCAGCAGAGGACAGGGGGCCTACGAGCAGTACTTC.

The rearrangement uses TRBV25-1 and TRBJ2-1; D is undetermined. V lost 3 bases to trimming and J lost 13 bases, with 10 bases between them. Germline CDR1 is MGHDK and CDR2 is SYGVNS. The CDR3 covers 11 residues. The CDR3 spells CASSDQRGQFF. The CDR3 nucleotides read TGTGCCAGCAGTGACCAGAGAGGTCAGTTCTTC.

This clonotype came up many times. This chain joins TRBV24-1 and TRBJ2-1; possibly TRBD1 for D (6 bases). V was trimmed by 4 bases and J by 8 bases, leaving 17 bases between them. This CDR3 has 15 amino acids. Germline lookup yields CDR1 KGHDR and CDR2 SFDVKD. The CDR3 bases are TGTGCCACCAGTGACGACCGGACAGACCACGATGAGCAGTTCTTC. Translated: CATSDDRTDHDEQFF.

This clonotype was detected many times. The genes are TRBV5-1 and TRBJ2-7; D gene ambiguous. This CDR3 is built from 14 residues. From germline, CDR1 is SGHRS and CDR2 YFSETQ. Between the trimmed V and J ends, which lost 0 bases and 3 bases, there was a span of 10 bases. The DNA of the CDR3 is TGCGCCAGCAGCTTGGGGTGGAACCTCTACGAGCAGTACTTC. Translating gives CASSLGWNLYEQYF.

The J gene is TRBJ2-5, the V gene TRBV5-6; D gene ambiguous. Per the germline V gene, CDR1 is SGHDT and CDR2 is YYEEEE. V lost 0 bases and J lost 5, with 11 bases in between. The CDR3 consists of 14 residues. The CDR3 loop is CASSLDLQSETQYF. The CDR3 DNA follows: TGTGCCAGCAGCTTGGACCTGCAGTCGGAGACCCAGTACTTC. Drawing the rest from reference TRBV5-6 and TRBJ2-5, the complete variable domain is DAGVTQSPTHLIKTRGQQVTLRCSPKSGHDTVSWYQQALGQGPQFIFQYYEEEERQRGNFPDRFSGHQFPNYSSELNVNALLLGDSALYLCASSLDLQSETQYFGPGTRLLVL.